Following are 2 T cell receptor beta chains from one sample sequenced in a study of blood T cell repertoires in COVID-19. The protocol was immunoSEQ multiplex PCR, while the TCRdb copy is restricted to in-frame clones and leaves out a portion. The table shows a few hundred thousand clones, with 88% occurring only once. Sequencing was done on a sample of peripheral blood. Source of these receptors: a man aged 45-65 years with COVID-19, enrolled during active disease.

CDR3 sequence (DNA): TGTGCCAGTAGATACGGAGGAGGGGTTAACACCGGGGAGCTGTTTTTT. Protein sequence: CASRYGGGVNTGELFF. The rearrangement joins TRBV19 to TRBJ2-2, with D possibly matching TRBD2 (6 bases). This CDR3 spans 16 amino acids. Trimming removed 6 bases from V and 2 bases from J, with 16 bases in between. Germline V gene data show CDR1 as LNHDA and CDR2 as SQIVND (reference sequence).

V usage is TRBV14 and J usage is TRBJ2-1; TRBD2 matches at 9 bases. From germline, CDR1 is SGHDN and CDR2 FVKESK. The CDR3 contains 19 residues. With 0 bases clipped from V and 4 bases from J, the junction kept 13 bases outside the gene matches. The DNA of the CDR3 is TGTGCCAGCAGCCAAGAGATGCGGGGGGGCCCCTATCCGTACAATGAGCAGTTCTTC. As protein: CASSQEMRGGPYPYNEQFF. Using reference TRBV14 and TRBJ2-1 for the parts outside the CDR3, the full variable domain is EAGVTQFPSHSVIEKGQTVTLRCDPISGHDNLYWYRRVMGKEIKFLLHFVKESKQDESGMPNNRFLAERTGGTYSTLKVQPAELEDSGVYFCASSQEMRGGPYPYNEQFFGPGTRLTVL.